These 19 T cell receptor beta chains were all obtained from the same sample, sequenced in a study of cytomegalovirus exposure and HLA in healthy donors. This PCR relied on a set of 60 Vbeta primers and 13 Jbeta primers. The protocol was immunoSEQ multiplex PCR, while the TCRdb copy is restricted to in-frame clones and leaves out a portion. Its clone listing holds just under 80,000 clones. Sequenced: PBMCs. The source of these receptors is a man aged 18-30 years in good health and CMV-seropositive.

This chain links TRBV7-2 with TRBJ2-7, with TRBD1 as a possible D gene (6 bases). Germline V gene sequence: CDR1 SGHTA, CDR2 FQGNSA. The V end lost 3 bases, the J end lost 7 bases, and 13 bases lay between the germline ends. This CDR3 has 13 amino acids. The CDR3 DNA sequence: TGTGCCAGCAGCTTCGGACAGCCGTCGGAGCAGTACTTC. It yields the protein CASSFGQPSEQYF.

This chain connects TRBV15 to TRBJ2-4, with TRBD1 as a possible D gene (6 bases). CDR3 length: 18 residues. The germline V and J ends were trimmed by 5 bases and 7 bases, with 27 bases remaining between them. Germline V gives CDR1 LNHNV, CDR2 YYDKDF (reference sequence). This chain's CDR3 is CATSSRMLPGDEGNIQYF. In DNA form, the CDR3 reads TGTGCCACCAGCTCCCGAATGTTGCCAGGGGACGAGGGGAACATTCAGTACTTC.

The CDR3 coding sequence is TGTGCCAGCGGGGGGACAGCTGAAAAACTGTTTTTT. Its protein is CASGGTAEKLFF. The V call is TRBV2, the J call TRBJ1-4, with 7 bases that match TRBD1. Germline V gene sequence: CDR1 SNHLY, CDR2 FYNNEI. V lost 8 bases to trimming and J lost 7 bases; unmatched junction nucleotides: 4. The CDR3 has 12 amino acids.

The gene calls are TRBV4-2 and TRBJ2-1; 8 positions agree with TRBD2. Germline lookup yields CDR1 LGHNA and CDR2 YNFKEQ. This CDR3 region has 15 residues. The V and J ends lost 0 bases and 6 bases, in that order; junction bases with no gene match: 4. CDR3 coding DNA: TGTGCCAGCAGCCAAGATACTAGCGGCCCCAATGAGCAGTTCTTC. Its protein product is CASSQDTSGPNEQFF.

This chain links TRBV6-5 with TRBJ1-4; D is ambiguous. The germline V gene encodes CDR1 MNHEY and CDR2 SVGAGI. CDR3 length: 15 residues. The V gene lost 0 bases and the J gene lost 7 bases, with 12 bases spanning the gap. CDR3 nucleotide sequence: TGTGCCAGCAGTTACTCGGGAGGAATAAGTGAAAAACTGTTTTTT. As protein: CASSYSGGISEKLFF.

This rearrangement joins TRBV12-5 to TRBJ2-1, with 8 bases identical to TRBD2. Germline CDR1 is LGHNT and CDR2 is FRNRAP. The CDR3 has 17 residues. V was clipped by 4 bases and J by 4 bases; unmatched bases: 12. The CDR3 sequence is CASGSPEVAGWYNEQFF. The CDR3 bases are TGTGCTAGTGGTTCCCCAGAGGTAGCGGGGTGGTACAATGAGCAGTTCTTC.

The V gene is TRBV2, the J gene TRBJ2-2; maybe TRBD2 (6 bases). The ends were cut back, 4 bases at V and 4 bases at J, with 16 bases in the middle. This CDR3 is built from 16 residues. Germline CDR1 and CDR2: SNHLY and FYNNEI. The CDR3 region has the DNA TGTGCCAGCAGTGGAAGGGACTCTCCGGGCACCGGGGAGCTGTTTTTT. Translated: CASSGRDSPGTGELFF.

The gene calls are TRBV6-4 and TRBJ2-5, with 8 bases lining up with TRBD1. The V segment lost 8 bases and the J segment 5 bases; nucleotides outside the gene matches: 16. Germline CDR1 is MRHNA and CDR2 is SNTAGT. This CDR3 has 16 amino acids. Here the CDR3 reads CASGEQGDGRRETQYF. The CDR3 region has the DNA TGTGCCAGCGGAGAACAGGGGGATGGTCGGAGGGAGACCCAGTACTTC.

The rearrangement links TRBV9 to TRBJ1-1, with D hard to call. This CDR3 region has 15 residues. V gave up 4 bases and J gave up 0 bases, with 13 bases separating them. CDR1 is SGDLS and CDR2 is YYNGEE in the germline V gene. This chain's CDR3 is CASSLLSGMNTEAFF. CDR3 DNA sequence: TGTGCCAGCAGCCTACTTTCAGGTATGAACACTGAAGCTTTCTTT.

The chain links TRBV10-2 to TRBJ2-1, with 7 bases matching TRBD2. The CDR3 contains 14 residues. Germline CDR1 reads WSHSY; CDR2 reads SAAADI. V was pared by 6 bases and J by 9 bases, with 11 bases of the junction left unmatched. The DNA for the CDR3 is TGCGCCAGCAGCCTAACGGGGGGATATAGTGAGCAGTTCTTC. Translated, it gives CASSLTGGYSEQFF.

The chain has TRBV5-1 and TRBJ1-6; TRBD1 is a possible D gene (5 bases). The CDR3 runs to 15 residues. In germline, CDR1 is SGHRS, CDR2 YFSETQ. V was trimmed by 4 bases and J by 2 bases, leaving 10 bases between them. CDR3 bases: TGCGCCAGCAGCCCGGGACTGACCTATAATTCACCCCTCCACTTT. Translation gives CASSPGLTYNSPLHF.

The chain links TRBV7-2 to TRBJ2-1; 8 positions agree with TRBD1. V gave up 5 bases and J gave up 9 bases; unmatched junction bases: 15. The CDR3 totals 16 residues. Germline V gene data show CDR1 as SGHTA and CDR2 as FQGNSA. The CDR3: CASSLTPGQVRSEQFF. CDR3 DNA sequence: TGTGCCAGCAGCCTCACCCCGGGACAGGTCAGAAGTGAGCAGTTCTTC.

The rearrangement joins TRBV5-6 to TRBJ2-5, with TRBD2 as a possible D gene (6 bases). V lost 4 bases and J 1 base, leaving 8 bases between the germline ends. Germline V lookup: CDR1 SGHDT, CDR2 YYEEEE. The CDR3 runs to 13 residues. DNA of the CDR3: TGTGCCAGCAGCCGGGACTTCCAAGAGACCCAGTACTTC. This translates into CASSRDFQETQYF.

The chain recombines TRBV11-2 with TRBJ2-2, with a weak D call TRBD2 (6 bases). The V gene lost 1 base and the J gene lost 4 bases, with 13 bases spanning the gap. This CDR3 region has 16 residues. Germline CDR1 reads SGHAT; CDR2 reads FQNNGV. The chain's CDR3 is CASSLGAGRSTGELFF. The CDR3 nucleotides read TGTGCCAGCAGCTTAGGAGCGGGTCGGAGCACCGGGGAGCTGTTTTTT.

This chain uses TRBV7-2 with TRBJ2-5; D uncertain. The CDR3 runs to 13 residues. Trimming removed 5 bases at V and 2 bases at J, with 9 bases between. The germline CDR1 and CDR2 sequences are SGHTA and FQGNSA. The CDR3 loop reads CASSRRLQETQYF. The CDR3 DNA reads TGTGCCAGCAGCCGTCGCCTACAAGAGACCCAGTACTTC.

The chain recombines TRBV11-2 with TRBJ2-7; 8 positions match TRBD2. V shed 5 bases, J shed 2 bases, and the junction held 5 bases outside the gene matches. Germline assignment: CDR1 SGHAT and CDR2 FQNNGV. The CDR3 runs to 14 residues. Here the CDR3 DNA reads TGTGCCAGCAGCGCGCTAGCGGGTCCCTACGAGCAGTACTTC. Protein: CASSALAGPYEQYF.

CDR3 protein: CASSGLDRANEAFF. CDR3 nucleotide sequence: TGTGCCAGCAGCGGGTTAGACAGGGCGAATGAAGCTTTCTTT. The chain employs TRBV7-2 and TRBJ1-1; 7 bases match TRBD1. The CDR3 spans 14 residues. The junction had 10 bases not matched to a gene; V was cut back by 5 bases and J by 7 bases. The V gene's germline CDR1 is SGHTA and CDR2 FQGNSA.

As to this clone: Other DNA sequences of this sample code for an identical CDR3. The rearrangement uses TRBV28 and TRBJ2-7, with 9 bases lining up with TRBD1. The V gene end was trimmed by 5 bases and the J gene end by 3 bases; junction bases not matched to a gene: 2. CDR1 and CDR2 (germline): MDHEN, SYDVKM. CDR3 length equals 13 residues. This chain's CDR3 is CASSPGQGYEQYF. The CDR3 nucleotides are TGTGCCAGCAGTCCGGGACAGGGCTACGAGCAGTACTTC.

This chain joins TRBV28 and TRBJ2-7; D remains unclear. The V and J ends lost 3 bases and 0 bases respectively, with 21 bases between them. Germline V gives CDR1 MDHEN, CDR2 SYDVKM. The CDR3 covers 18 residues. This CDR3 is CASSFGPLPILSSYEQYF. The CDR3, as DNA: TGTGCCAGCAGTTTTGGTCCCCTTCCTATTCTTAGCTCCTACGAGCAGTACTTC. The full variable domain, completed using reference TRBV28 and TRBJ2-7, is DVKVTQSSRYLVKRTGEKVFLECVQDMDHENMFWYRQDPGLGLRLIYFSYDVKMKEKGDIPEGYSVSREKKERFSLILESASTNQTSMYLCASSFGPLPILSSYEQYFGPGTRLTVT.